Listed below are T cell receptor beta chains from one sample, sequenced in a study of T cell changes during pregnancy in multiple sclerosis. Clones were sequenced by immunoSEQ multiplex PCR, and TCRdb holds only the in-frame ones, with some missing. The sample has more than 65,000 clones, 75% to 95% seen once; the top ten hold around 0.45%. Sample: CD4+ T cells from peripheral blood mononuclear cells, taken before pregnancy. Receptors originate from a female donor with multiple sclerosis, enrolled in a pregnancy study. Both conserved end residues are trimmed from each CDR3.

V	J	CDR3
TRBV4-2	TRBJ2-5	ASSQPRLSGREQETQY
TRBV6-1	TRBJ2-5	ASIRLSTPQETQY
TRBV18	TRBJ1-3	ASSPDSSGNTIY
TRBV4-2	TRBJ2-1	ASSTEWAVNEQF
TRBV9	TRBJ2-2	ASSVAAGSTTGELF
TRBV9	TRBJ1-1	ASSVGGRLNTEAF
TRBV5-6	TRBJ2-7	ASSLRGVLSYEQY
TRBV5-5	TRBJ1-6	ASRTQIYNSPLH
TRBV19	TRBJ2-2	ASSRTGGNTGELF
TRBV7-3	TRBJ2-1	ASSFGREPGNEQF
TRBV11-3	TRBJ2-1	ASSLTSGYNEQF
TRBV2	TRBJ1-4	ASEGVREKLF
TRBV25-1	TRBJ1-2	ASSEVGLLDKSGVGYT
TRBV19	TRBJ2-2	ATKTGANTGELF
TRBV19	TRBJ2-5	ASSSDRGKTQY
TRBV12-5	TRBJ2-7	ASGRSGGDYEQY
TRBV2	TRBJ1-1	ASRSGTGATEAF
TRBV7-3	TRBJ2-5	ASSLPRETQY
TRBV6-1	TRBJ1-5	ASSVEQAYQPQH
TRBV7-9	TRBJ1-5	ASSGQQPNQPQH
TRBV7-9	TRBJ1-1	ASSAGGKATEAF
TRBV5-1	TRBJ2-2	ASSLRRGQSTGELF
TRBV18	TRBJ1-2	ASSTDLNMGYT
TRBV2	TRBJ2-7	ASSGLVYEQY
TRBV19	TRBJ2-7	ASSIRPGLSSYEQY
TRBV5-1	TRBJ1-1	ASSLEGRGARTEAF
TRBV28	TRBJ2-4	ASGLSGVAKNIQY
TRBV5-6	TRBJ2-7	ASSFSGLPYEQY
TRBV6-6	TRBJ2-4	ASRSLAGGGNIQY
TRBV28	TRBJ1-6	ASRHSSYNSPLH
TRBV5-1	TRBJ1-4	ASSLDGAGIKLF
TRBV11-2	TRBJ1-1	ASSSRQGGRAF
TRBV5-1	TRBJ2-3	ASSLALGTDTQY
TRBV5-4	TRBJ2-3	ASSSTLLAGGETSTDTQY
TRBV20-1	TRBJ1-3	SAMSGNTIY
TRBV5-4	TRBJ2-3	ASSFPQLAGAPDTQY
TRBV9	TRBJ1-2	ASSVATGYYGYT
TRBV19	TRBJ1-5	ASRSGGPNQPQH
TRBV28	TRBJ2-1	ASSGGSGYNEQF
TRBV7-3	TRBJ1-3	ASSLAGQGGNTIY
TRBV6-1	TRBJ2-4	ASSQKTSGENIQY
TRBV7-9	TRBJ2-3	ASSLLRSGAGDTQY
TRBV7-2	TRBJ1-4	ASSLVSGDSNEKLF
TRBV6-4	TRBJ1-2	ASSDRVGGYGGYT
TRBV7-9	TRBJ1-4	ASTLNFEKLF
TRBV5-6	TRBJ2-2	ASSSLAGVVTGELF
TRBV5-6	TRBJ1-4	ASSLWATGGLRRNEKLF
TRBV6-6	TRBJ2-7	ASSFLGEDYEQY
TRBV7-6	TRBJ2-7	ASSAGTSGIKNSYEQY
TRBV10-3	TRBJ2-3	AISGRVGMSTDTQY
TRBV9	TRBJ2-1	ASSKRTSATYNEQF
TRBV11-2	TRBJ1-1	ASSSKAPLTEAF
TRBV19	TRBJ1-5	ASSLQGAGNQPQH